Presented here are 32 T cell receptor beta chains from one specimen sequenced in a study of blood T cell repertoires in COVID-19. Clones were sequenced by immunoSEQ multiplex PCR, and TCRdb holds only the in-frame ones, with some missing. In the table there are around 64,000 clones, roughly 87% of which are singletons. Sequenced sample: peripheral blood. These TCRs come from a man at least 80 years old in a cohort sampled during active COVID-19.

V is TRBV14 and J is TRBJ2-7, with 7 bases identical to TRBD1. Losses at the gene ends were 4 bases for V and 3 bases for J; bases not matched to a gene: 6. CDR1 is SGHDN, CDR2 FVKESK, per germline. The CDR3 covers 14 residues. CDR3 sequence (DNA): TGTGCCAGCAGCCCGTGGACAGGATTCTACGAGCAGTACTTC. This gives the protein CASSPWTGFYEQYF. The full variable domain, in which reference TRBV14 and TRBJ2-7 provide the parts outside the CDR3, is EAGVTQFPSHSVIEKGQTVTLRCDPISGHDNLYWYRRVMGKEIKFLLHFVKESKQDESGMPNNRFLAERTGGTYSTLKVQPAELEDSGVYFCASSPWTGFYEQYFGPGTRLTVT.

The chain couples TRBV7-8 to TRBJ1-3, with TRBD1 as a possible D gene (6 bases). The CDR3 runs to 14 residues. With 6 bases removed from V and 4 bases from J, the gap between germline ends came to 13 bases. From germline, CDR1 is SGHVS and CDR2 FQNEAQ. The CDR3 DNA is TGTGCCAGCAGAGAGGGGGTGATGGGAAACACCATATATTTT. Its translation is CASREGVMGNTIYF.

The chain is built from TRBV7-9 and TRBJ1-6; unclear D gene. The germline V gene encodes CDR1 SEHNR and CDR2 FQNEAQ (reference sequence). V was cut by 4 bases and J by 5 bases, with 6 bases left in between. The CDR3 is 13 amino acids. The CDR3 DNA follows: TGTGCCAGCAGCTCAACAGATAATTCACCCCTCCACTTT. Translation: CASSSTDNSPLHF.

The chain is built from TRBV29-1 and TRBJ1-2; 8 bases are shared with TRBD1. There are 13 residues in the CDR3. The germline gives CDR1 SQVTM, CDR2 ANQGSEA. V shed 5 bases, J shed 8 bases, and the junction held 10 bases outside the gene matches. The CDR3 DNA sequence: TGCAGCGTTCGGACAGGGAGGAGTGTGGGCTACACCTTC. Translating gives CSVRTGRSVGYTF.

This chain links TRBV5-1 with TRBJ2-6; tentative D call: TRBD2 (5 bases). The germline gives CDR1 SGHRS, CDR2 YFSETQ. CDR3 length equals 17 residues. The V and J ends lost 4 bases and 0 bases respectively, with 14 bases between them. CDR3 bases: TGCGCCAGCAGCATCGGGAATGTTGACTCTGGGGCCAACGTCCTGACTTTC. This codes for CASSIGNVDSGANVLTF.

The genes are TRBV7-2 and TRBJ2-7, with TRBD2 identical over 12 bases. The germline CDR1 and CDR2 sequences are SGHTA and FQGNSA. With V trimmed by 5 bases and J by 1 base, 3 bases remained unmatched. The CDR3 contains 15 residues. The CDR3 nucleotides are TGTGCCAGCAGCGCGACTAGCGGGAGTTCCTACGAGCAGTACTTC. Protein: CASSATSGSSYEQYF.

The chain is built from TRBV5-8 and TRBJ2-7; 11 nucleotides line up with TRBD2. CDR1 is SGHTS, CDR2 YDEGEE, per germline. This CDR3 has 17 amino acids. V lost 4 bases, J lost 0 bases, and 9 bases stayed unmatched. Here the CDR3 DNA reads TGTGCCAGCAGCGGGCGTAGCGGGAGGGGCCCCTCCTACGAGCAGTACTTC. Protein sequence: CASSGRSGRGPSYEQYF.

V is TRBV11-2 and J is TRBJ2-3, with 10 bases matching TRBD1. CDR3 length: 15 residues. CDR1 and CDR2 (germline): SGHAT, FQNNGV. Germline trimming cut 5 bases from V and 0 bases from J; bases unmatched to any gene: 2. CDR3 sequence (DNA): TGTGCCAGCAGCGGGGACAGGGGTAGCACAGATACGCAGTATTTT. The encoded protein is CASSGDRGSTDTQYF.

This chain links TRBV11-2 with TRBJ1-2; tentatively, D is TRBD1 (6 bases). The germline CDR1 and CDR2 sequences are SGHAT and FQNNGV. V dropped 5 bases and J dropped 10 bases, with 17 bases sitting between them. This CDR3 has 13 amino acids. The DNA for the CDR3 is TGTGCCAGCAGCGTTAGTGGGGGCGCCGCCTACACCTTC. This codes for CASSVSGGAAYTF.

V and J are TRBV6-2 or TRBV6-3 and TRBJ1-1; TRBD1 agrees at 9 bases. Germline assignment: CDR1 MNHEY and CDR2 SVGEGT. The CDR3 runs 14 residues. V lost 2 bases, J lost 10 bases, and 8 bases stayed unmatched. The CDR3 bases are TGTGCCAGCAGTTACGGGGGACAGGGCCGGAGAGCTTTCTTT. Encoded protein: CASSYGGQGRRAFF.

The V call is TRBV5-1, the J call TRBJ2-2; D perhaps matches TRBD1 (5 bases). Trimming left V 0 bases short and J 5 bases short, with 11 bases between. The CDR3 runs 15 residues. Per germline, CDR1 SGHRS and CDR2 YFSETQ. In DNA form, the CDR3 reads TGCGCCAGCAGCTTGGGGGGCCCCGGGACCGGGGAGCTGTTTTTT. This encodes CASSLGGPGTGELFF. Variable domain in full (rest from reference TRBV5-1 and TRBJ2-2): KAGVTQTPRYLIKTRGQQVTLSCSPISGHRSVSWYQQTPGQGLQFLFEYFSETQRNKGNFPGRFSGRQFSNSRSEMNVSTLELGDSALYLCASSLGGPGTGELFFGEGSRLTVL.

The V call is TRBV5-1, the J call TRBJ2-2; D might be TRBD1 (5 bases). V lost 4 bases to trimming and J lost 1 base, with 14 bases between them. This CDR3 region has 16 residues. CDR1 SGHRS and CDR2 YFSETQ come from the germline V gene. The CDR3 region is CASSPGHTLNTGELFF. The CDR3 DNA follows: TGCGCCAGCAGCCCAGGACACACCCTGAACACCGGGGAGCTGTTTTTT.

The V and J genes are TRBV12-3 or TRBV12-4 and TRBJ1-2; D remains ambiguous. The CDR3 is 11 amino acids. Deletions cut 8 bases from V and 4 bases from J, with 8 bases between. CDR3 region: CASAEGYGYTF. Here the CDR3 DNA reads TGTGCCAGCGCTGAGGGCTATGGCTACACCTTC.

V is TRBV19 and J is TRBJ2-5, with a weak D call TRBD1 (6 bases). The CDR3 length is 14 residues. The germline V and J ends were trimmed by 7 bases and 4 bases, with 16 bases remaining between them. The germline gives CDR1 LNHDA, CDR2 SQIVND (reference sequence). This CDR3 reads CASNDVRGRETQYF. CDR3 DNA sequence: TGTGCCAGTAACGATGTCAGGGGAAGAGAGACCCAGTACTTC.

The CDR3 DNA is TGTGCCAGCAGGACTGAAGGGGATTCGTCCTACGAGCAGTACTTC. This sequence encodes CASRTEGDSSYEQYF. J is TRBJ2-7 and V is TRBV6-5; TRBD1 might be the D (5 bases). This CDR3 is 15 amino acids long. In germline, CDR1 is MNHEY, CDR2 SVGAGI. The V and J ends lost 6 bases and 1 base respectively, with 16 bases between them.

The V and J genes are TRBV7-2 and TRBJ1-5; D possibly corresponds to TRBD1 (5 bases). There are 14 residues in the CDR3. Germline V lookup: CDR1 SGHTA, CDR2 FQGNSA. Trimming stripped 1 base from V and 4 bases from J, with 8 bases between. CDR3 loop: CASSLEPGNQPQHF. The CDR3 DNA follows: TGTGCCAGCAGCTTAGAGCCAGGGAATCAGCCCCAGCATTTT.

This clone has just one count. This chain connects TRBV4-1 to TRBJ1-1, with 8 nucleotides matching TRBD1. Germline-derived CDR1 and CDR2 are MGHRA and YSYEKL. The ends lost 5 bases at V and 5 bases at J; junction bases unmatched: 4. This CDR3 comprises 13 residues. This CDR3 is CASSYTGGTEAFF. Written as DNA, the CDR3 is TGCGCCAGCAGCTATACAGGGGGAACTGAAGCTTTCTTT.

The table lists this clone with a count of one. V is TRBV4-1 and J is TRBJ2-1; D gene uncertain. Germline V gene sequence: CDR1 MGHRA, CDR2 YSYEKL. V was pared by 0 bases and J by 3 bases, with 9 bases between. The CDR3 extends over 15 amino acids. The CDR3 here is CASSQEYAGYNEQFF. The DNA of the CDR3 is TGCGCCAGCAGCCAAGAATATGCAGGCTACAATGAGCAGTTCTTC.

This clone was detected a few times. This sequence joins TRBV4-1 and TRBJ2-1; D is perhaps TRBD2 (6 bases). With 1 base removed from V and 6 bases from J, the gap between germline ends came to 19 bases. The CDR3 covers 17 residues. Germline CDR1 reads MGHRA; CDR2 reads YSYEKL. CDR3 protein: CASSQGVRGVVSNEQFF. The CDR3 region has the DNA TGCGCCAGCAGCCAAGGGGTTCGCGGGGTGGTAAGCAATGAGCAGTTCTTC.

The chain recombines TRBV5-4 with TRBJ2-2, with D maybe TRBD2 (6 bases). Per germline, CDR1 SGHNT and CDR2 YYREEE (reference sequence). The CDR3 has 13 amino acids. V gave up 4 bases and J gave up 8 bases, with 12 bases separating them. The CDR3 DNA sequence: TGTGCCAGCAGCCCCCCTCGGGGGGGGGAGCTGTTTTTT. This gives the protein CASSPPRGGELFF.

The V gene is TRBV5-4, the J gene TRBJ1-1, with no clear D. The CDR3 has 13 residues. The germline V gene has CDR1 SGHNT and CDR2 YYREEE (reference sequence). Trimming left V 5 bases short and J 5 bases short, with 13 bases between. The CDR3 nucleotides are TGTGCCAGCAGTTACAAGGAGGGAACTGAAGCTTTCTTT. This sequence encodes CASSYKEGTEAFF.

The CDR3 here is CASGRTVRGGTQYF. DNA of the CDR3: TGTGCCAGCGGACGGACTGTGAGGGGGGGGACCCAGTACTTC. This chain connects TRBV21-1 to TRBJ2-5; TRBD2 is the table's D call and was not checked against the DNA. TRBV21-1 is a recognized pseudogene. This CDR3 spans 14 amino acids.

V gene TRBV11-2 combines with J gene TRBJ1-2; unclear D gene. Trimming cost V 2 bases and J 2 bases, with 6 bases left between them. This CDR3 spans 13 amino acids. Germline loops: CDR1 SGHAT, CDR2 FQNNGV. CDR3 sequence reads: CASSLTENYGYTF. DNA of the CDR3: TGTGCCAGCAGCTTAACAGAGAACTATGGCTACACCTTC.

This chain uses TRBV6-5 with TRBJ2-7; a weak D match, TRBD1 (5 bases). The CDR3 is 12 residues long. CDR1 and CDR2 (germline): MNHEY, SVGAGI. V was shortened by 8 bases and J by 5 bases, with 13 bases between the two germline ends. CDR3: CASRRETHEQYF. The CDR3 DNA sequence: TGTGCCAGCCGCAGGGAAACCCACGAGCAGTACTTC.

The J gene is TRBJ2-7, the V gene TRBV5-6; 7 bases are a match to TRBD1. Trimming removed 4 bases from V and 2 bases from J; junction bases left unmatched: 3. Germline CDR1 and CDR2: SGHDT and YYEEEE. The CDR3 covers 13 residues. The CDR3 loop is CASSHGTAYEQYF. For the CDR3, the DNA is TGTGCCAGCAGCCACGGGACAGCCTACGAGCAGTACTTC.

The CDR3: CASSWPGQGGETQYF. CDR3 coding DNA: TGTGCCAGCAGCTGGCCGGGACAGGGAGGGGAGACCCAGTACTTC. This rearrangement joins TRBV5-8 to TRBJ2-5; 9 nucleotides align to TRBD1. This CDR3 contains 15 residues. The V gene end was trimmed by 3 bases and the J gene end by 5 bases; junction bases not matched to a gene: 8. Germline V gene lookup returns CDR1 SGHTS and CDR2 YDEGEE.

CDR3 residues: CASSLFRGGVLDTQYF. CDR3 nucleotide sequence: TGTGCCAGCAGCTTGTTCCGGGGGGGCGTATTAGATACGCAGTATTTT. The genes are TRBV5-6 and TRBJ2-3, with 8 bases identical to TRBD2. CDR1 is SGHDT and CDR2 is YYEEEE in the germline V gene. The CDR3 spans 16 residues. Losses at the gene ends were 1 base for V and 5 bases for J; bases not matched to a gene: 9.

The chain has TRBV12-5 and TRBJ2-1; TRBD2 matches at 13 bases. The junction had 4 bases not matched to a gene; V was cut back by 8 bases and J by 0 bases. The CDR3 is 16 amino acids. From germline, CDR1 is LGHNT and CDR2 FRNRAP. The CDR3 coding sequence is TGTGCTAGTACTAGCGGGAGGGCAAGCTCCTACAATGAGCAGTTCTTC. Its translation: CASTSGRASSYNEQFF.

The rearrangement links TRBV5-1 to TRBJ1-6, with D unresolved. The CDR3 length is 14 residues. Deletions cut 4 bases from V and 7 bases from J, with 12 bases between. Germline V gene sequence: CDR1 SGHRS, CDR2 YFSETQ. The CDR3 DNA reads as TGCGCCAGCAGCCTTGGGGAGGAGAATTCACCCCTCCACTTT. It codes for CASSLGEENSPLHF.

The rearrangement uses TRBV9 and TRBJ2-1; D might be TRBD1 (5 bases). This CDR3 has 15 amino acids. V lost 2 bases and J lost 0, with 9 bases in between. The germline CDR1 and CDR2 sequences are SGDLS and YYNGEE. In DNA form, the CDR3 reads TGTGCCAGCAGCGTTGAAGGGGCCTCCTACAATGAGCAGTTCTTC. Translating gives CASSVEGASYNEQFF.

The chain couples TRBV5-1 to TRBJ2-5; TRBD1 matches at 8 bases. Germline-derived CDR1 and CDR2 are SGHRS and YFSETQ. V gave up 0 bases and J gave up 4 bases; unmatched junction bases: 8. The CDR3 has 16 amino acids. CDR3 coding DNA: TGCGCCAGCAGCTTGGAGGGCAGGGGGCGCCGAGAGACCCAGTACTTC. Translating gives CASSLEGRGRRETQYF.

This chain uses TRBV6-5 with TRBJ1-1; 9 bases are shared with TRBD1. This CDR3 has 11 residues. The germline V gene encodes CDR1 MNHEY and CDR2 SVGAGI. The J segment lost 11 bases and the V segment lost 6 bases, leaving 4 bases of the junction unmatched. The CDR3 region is CASRQQGAAFF. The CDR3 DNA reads TGTGCCAGCAGACAACAGGGGGCCGCTTTCTTT.